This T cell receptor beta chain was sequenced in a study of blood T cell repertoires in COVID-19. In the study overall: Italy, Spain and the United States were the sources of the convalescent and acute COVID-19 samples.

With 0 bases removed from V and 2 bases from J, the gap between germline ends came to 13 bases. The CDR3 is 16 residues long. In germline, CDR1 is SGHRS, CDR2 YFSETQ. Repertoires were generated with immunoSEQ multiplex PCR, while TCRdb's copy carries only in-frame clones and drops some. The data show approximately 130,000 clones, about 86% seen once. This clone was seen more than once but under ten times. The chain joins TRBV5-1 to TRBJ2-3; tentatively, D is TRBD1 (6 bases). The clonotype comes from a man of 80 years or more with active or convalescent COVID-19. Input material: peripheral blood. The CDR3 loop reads CASSLVMGAHTDTQYF. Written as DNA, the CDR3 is TGCGCCAGCAGCTTGGTGATGGGGGCCCACACAGATACGCAGTATTTT.